This T cell receptor beta chain originates from a study of T cells in Graves' hyperthyroidism and ophthalmopathy. Template material for amplifying TCR beta CDR3 regions consisted of RNA transcripts. The HTBI primer set served for first-round RT-PCR of the TCR CDR3. TCRdb processed the multiplex PCR reads anew with MiXCR; each CDR3 protein has one entry. The sample holds some 340,000 distinct CDR3 sequences; roughly 15% are singletons and the top ten take about a third. The CDR3 runs to 13 residues. Germline CDR1 SGHKS, CDR2 YYEKEE (reference sequence). Trimming stripped 2 bases from V and 4 bases from J, with 7 bases between.

This chain links TRBV5-5 with TRBJ1-3, with D unclear. Sequenced input: blood. The receptor was derived from a woman aged 40 to 50 with Graves' ophthalmopathy. The DNA of the CDR3 is TGTGCCAGCAGCTTTCTACGGGGAAACACCATATATTTT. Encoded protein: CASSFLRGNTIYF.